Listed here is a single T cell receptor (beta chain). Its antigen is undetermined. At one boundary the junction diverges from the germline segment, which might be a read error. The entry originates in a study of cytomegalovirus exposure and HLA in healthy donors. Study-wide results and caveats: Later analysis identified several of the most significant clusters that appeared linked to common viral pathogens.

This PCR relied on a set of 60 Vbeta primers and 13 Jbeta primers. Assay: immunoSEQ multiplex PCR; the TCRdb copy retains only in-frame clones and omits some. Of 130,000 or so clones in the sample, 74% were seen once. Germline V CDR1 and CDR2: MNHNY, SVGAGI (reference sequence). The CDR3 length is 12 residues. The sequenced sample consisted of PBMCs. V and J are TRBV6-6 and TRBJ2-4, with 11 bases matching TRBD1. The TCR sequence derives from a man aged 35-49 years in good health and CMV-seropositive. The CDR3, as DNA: TGTGCCAGCAGTCCCGGGACAGGGGGATCGGACTTC. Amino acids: CASSPGTGGSDF.